The 5 T cell receptor beta chains listed next were all sequenced from one sample in a study of CD8 T cells in Susac syndrome. Random hexamers were used to reverse transcribe the RNA input (about 0.5 to 1 ug). TCRdb re-derived calls from the immunoSEQ multiplex PCR reads in MiXCR, one entry per CDR3 protein. The table has 200,000 to 300,000 distinct CDR3 sequences, around 95% seen once. The sequencing sample was made of CD4+ T cells from PBMCs. These receptors were obtained from a human donor with multiple sclerosis.

The chain has TRBV28 and TRBJ2-5; D tentatively fits TRBD1 or TRBD2 (5 bases each). The CDR3 covers 15 residues. The germline gives CDR1 MDHEN, CDR2 SYDVKM. The V gene lost 6 bases and the J gene lost 5 bases, with 19 bases spanning the gap. The CDR3 DNA reads as TGTGCCAGCAGCCCTCGGGTCGGGGCGGAGGAGACCCAGTACTTC. Translated: CASSPRVGAEETQYF.

The J gene is TRBJ1-2, the V gene TRBV18, with D unclear. The V end was cut by 3 bases, the J end by 4 bases, with 9 bases between. Germline CDR1 KGHSH, CDR2 LQKENI. The CDR3 runs to 13 residues. This CDR3 reads CASSPDEGYGYTF. The CDR3 bases are TGTGCCAGCTCACCGGACGAAGGCTATGGCTACACCTTC.

The V and J genes are TRBV19 and TRBJ2-5; the match to TRBD2 covers 7 bases. Germline CDR1 LNHDA, CDR2 SQIVND (reference sequence). This CDR3 region has 14 residues. Losses at the gene ends were 11 bases for V and 0 bases for J; bases not matched to a gene: 9. The CDR3 bases are TGTGCCTCTGGCGGCGGGAGCTACCAAGAGACCCAGTACTTC. This gives the protein CASGGGSYQETQYF.

The chain recombines TRBV5-6 with TRBJ1-5; the D is unclear. Trimming removed 4 bases at V and 0 bases at J, with 8 bases between. Germline V CDR1 and CDR2: SGHDT, YYEEEE. The CDR3 covers 14 residues. CDR3 nucleotide sequence: TGTGCCAGCAGCGGAAGGAATAGCAATCAGCCCCAGCATTTT. The encoded protein is CASSGRNSNQPQHF.

The chain links TRBV5-1 to TRBJ1-1; tentatively, D is TRBD1 (5 bases). The V gene lost 2 bases and the J gene lost 4 bases, with 9 bases spanning the gap. Germline V CDR1 and CDR2: SGHRS, YFSETQ. The CDR3 consists of 13 residues. CDR3 in amino acids: CASSFEGTTEAFF. CDR3 bases: TGCGCCAGCAGCTTTGAGGGGACCACTGAAGCTTTCTTT. Supplemented by reference TRBV5-1 and TRBJ1-1, the full variable domain reads KAGVTQTPRYLIKTRGQQVTLSCSPISGHRSVSWYQQTPGQGLQFLFEYFSETQRNKGNFPGRFSGRQFSNSRSEMNVSTLELGDSALYLCASSFEGTTEAFFGQGTRLTVV.